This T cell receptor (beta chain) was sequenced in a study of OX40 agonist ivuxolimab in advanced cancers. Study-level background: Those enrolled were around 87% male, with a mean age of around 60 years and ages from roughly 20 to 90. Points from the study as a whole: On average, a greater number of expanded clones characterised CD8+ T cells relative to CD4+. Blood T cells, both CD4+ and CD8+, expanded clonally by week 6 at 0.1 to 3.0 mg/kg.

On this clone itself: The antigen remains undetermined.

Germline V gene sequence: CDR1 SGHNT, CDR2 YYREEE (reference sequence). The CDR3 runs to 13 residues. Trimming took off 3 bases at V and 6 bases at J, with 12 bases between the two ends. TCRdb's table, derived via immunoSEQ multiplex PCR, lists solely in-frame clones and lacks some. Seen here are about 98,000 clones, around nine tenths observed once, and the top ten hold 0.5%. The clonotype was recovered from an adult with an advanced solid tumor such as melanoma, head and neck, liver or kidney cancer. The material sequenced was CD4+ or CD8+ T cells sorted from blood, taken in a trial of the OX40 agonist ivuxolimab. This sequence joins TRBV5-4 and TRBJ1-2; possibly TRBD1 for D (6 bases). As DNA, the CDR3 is TGTGCCAGCAGCTCTTTGGGGGCCCATGGCTACACCTTC. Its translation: CASSSLGAHGYTF.